Following are 7 T cell receptor beta chains from one sample sequenced in a study of spatial heterogeneity in lung cancer. TCRdb independently ran MiXCR on the 5' RACE reads; one entry per CDR3 protein. The sample records 35,000 to 55,000 distinct CDR3 sequences, roughly 13% being singletons. Time point meaning: sample taken at primary tumor resection. The sample consisted of PBMCs, taken at surgery. The receptor set was obtained from a male donor with early-stage non-small cell lung cancer.

Only a few counts were recorded for this clonotype. The rearrangement links TRBV2 to TRBJ1-3; weak D call: TRBD1 (6 bases). From germline, CDR1 is SNHLY and CDR2 FYNNEI. CDR3 length: 14 residues. Trimming shortened V by 6 bases and J by 4 bases, and 13 bases separated the two germline ends. For the CDR3, the DNA is TGTGCCAGCAGGACGACAGGCGCGGGAAACACCATATATTTT. Its translation is CASRTTGAGNTIYF.

This clonotype showed up many times. This chain joins TRBV25-1 and TRBJ2-2; possible D gene TRBD2, 6 bases. Trimming left V 4 bases short and J 5 bases short, with 11 bases between. CDR1 and CDR2 (germline): MGHDK, SYGVNS. The CDR3 is 14 amino acids. The CDR3 DNA sequence: TGTGCCAGCAGTGGGCATGGGGGGACCGGGGAGCTGTTTTTT. This sequence encodes CASSGHGGTGELFF.

The rearrangement joins TRBV29-1 to TRBJ1-1; the D gene is possibly TRBD1 (6 bases). The V gene's germline CDR1 is SQVTM and CDR2 ANQGSEA. V was trimmed by 7 bases and J by 6 bases, leaving 15 bases between them. CDR3 size: 12 residues. CDR3 sequence reads: CSARYRVAEAFF. In DNA, the CDR3 is TGCAGCGCGAGGTACAGGGTCGCTGAAGCTTTCTTT.

This chain connects TRBV28 to TRBJ2-2, with D perhaps matching TRBD1 or TRBD2 (5 bases each). Germline loops: CDR1 MDHEN, CDR2 SYDVKM. The V end was cut by 6 bases, the J end by 4 bases, with 9 bases between. The CDR3 consists of 13 residues. CDR3 DNA: TGTGCCAGCAGCCCAGGGACCACCGGGGAGCTGTTTTTT. As protein: CASSPGTTGELFF.

The genes are TRBV20-1 and TRBJ1-1, with no clear D. Germline V gene data show CDR1 as DFQATT and CDR2 as SNEGSKA (reference sequence). V shed 1 base and J shed 5 bases, with 11 bases lying between them. The CDR3 extends over 13 amino acids. The CDR3 spells CSARAHVGTEAFF. As DNA, the CDR3 is TGCAGTGCTAGAGCCCACGTTGGGACTGAAGCTTTCTTT.

This clonotype was detected only a few times. The chain has TRBV6-7 and TRBJ2-7; D ambiguous. TRBV6-7 is an open reading frame whose function is uncertain. V lost 0 bases and J 2 bases, leaving 8 bases between the germline ends. The CDR3 is made up of 14 amino acids. The CDR3 protein is CASSYSKKAYEQYF. The CDR3, as DNA: TGTGCCAGCAGTTACTCGAAAAAGGCCTACGAGCAGTACTTC.

This clonotype was detected only a few times. The junction shows a germline mismatch at one end, possibly a read error. The J gene is TRBJ2-1, the V gene TRBV28; D call uncertain. The CDR3 has 14 residues. The germline CDR1 and CDR2 sequences are MDHEN and SYDVKM. CDR3 in amino acids: CASTLTQEYNEQFF. The CDR3 bases are TGTGCCAGCACTTTAACGCAGGAATACAATGAGCAGTTCTTC. Based on the CDR3 plus reference TRBV28 and TRBJ2-1, the full variable domain is DVKVTQSSRYLVKRTGEKVFLECVQDMDHENMFWYRQDPGLGLRLIYFSYDVKMKEKGDIPEGYSVSREKKERFSLILESASTNQTSMYLCASTLTQEYNEQFFGPGTRLTVL.